The sequence of this TCR beta chain was determined in a study of shared clonotypes between healthy human individuals. Study-level points and caveats: In having few donors, the study represented limited genetic and exposure-history diversity. Sampling included only blood; tissue repertoires likely differ.

Genomic DNA (from each subset) was split evenly across several immunoSEQ plates. TCRdb's copy holds only in-frame clones and misses some; the assay was immunoSEQ multiplex PCR. The repertoire includes millions of clones, about 93% of them detected once, and around 1.7% sits in the top ten. This CDR3 contains 14 residues. V gave up 2 bases and J gave up 8 bases; unmatched junction bases: 3. The V gene's germline CDR1 is SNHLY and CDR2 FYNNEI. Notes on this clone: Its antigen is unknown.

The naive CD8 population came from CD45RO-negative cells selected for CCR7, without terminally differentiated effector memory CD45RA+ cells. The sequenced sample was naive CD8+ T cells from PBMCs. The gene calls are TRBV2 and TRBJ2-1, with TRBD2 matching 10 bases. This receptor was identified in a man aged 18 to 30 in good health. Some clones in this sample may be carry-over from other donors' samples. The DNA for the CDR3 is TGTGCCAGCAGTGAATGGCTAGCGGGAGATGAGCAGTTCTTC. Its protein product is CASSEWLAGDEQFF.